These 5 T cell receptor beta chains were sequenced from one sample in a study of T cell repertoires in cytomegalovirus infection. Their specific antigens are unknown. TCRdb fed the reads into MiXCR, producing one record per CDR3 protein. This sample has approximately 910,000 distinct CDR3 sequences, with approximately 32% found just once. Sequences were derived from cultured CD8+ T cells from PBMCs, sampled from culture after CMV antigen stimulation. These receptors all stem from a human donor in good health (CMV status not recorded). Some clones in this sample may be carry-over from other donors' samples.

This rearrangement joins TRBV11-2 to TRBJ1-1; no reliable D call. The germline CDR1 and CDR2 sequences are SGHAT and FQNNGV. The CDR3 loop spans 16 amino acids. The germline V and J ends were trimmed by 2 bases and 0 bases, with 13 bases remaining between them. The CDR3 nucleotides are TGTGCCAGCAGCTTATGGAGTCTTAAAATGAACACTGAAGCTTTCTTT. Its protein is CASSLWSLKMNTEAFF.

The chain is built from TRBV12-3 or TRBV12-4 and TRBJ2-7, with 13 bases lining up with TRBD2. The CDR3 consists of 15 residues. V dropped 5 bases and J dropped 2; count of bases not matched to a gene: 3. CDR3 bases: TGTGCCAGCAGTATACTAGCGGGGGGGGCCTACGAGCAGTACTTC. Translation gives CASSILAGGAYEQYF.

This rearrangement joins TRBV12-3 or TRBV12-4 to TRBJ2-5, with 11 bases lining up with TRBD2. With 7 bases clipped from V and 0 bases from J, the junction kept 7 bases outside the gene matches. The CDR3 is 16 amino acids. The CDR3: CASTQRLAGNQETQYF. The CDR3 coding sequence is TGTGCCAGCACCCAGAGACTAGCGGGGAACCAAGAGACCCAGTACTTC.

The chain employs TRBV6-5 and TRBJ2-7, with D maybe TRBD1 (6 bases). This CDR3 spans 15 amino acids. Deletions cut 5 bases from V and 6 bases from J, with 20 bases between. Germline-derived CDR1 and CDR2 are MNHEY and SVGAGI. The chain's CDR3 is CASSHQGRGLSEQYF. CDR3 coding DNA: TGTGCCAGCAGTCACCAGGGGAGAGGCCTATCCGAGCAGTACTTC.

This clonotype was seen at least ten times. The CDR3 coding sequence is TGTGCCAGCACCCACGGAGGCCTGAACACTGAAGCTTTCTTT. Translated: CASTHGGLNTEAFF. The chain joins TRBV7-8 to TRBJ1-1; D not resolved. V lost 7 bases, J lost 0 bases, and 12 bases lay in between. The CDR3 is 14 amino acids. The germline gives CDR1 SGHVS, CDR2 FQNEAQ.